One sample yielded the 8 T cell receptor beta chains listed below, sequenced in a study of blood T cell repertoires in COVID-19. Sequencing was performed with immunoSEQ multiplex PCR; in TCRdb, only in-frame clones are kept and a portion is missing. The data show fewer than 250,000 clones, about 87% seen once. Sequencing was done on a sample of peripheral blood. These receptors were obtained from a man in his thirties or forties with COVID-19, enrolled during active disease.

This clone showed up just once. The chain uses TRBV7-2 and TRBJ1-5; D is undetermined. Germline CDR1 SGHTA, CDR2 FQGNSA. This CDR3 contains 15 residues. Trimming cost V 4 bases and J 0 bases, with 10 bases left between them. CDR3 amino acids: CASSSSPNSNQPQHF. The CDR3 coding sequence is TGTGCCAGCAGCTCATCCCCTAATAGCAATCAGCCCCAGCATTTT. The whole variable domain, filled in from reference TRBV7-2 and TRBJ1-5, reads GAGVSQSPSNKVTEKGKDVELRCDPISGHTALYWYRQSLGQGLEFLIYFQGNSAPDKSGLPSDRFSAERTGGSVSTLTIQRTQQEDSAVYLCASSSSPNSNQPQHFGDGTRLSIL.

This chain connects TRBV6-6 to TRBJ2-7; perhaps TRBD2 as D (5 bases). V lost 7 bases and J 7 bases, leaving 11 bases between the germline ends. CDR3 size: 11 residues. The V gene's germline CDR1 is MNHNY and CDR2 SVGAGI (reference sequence). The CDR3 DNA reads TGTGCCAGCACCTTACGAGGGGAGCAGTACTTC. Its translation: CASTLRGEQYF.

CDR3: CASSHLGQIRNTGELFF. CDR3 nucleotides: TGTGCCAGCAGCCACCTTGGACAGATACGGAACACCGGGGAGCTGTTTTTT. This rearrangement joins TRBV7-8 to TRBJ2-2; possible D gene TRBD1, 6 bases. The CDR3 covers 17 residues. The V and J ends lost 5 bases and 1 base respectively, with 17 bases between them. Germline loops: CDR1 SGHVS, CDR2 FQNEAQ.

The chain has TRBV28 and TRBJ1-1; 9 nucleotides line up with TRBD1. The length of the CDR3 is 15 residues. J was trimmed by 10 bases and V by 5 bases; bases with no gene match: 14. The V gene's germline CDR1 is MDHEN and CDR2 SYDVKM. The CDR3 DNA reads as TGTGCCAGCAGTCCAGGTCGGGGACAGGGTAGGGTAGCTTTCTTT. Translated, it gives CASSPGRGQGRVAFF.

This clone was detected only once. The chain recombines TRBV2 with TRBJ2-6; 7 bases fit TRBD1. Germline trimming cut 6 bases from V and 0 bases from J; bases unmatched to any gene: 11. In germline, CDR1 is SNHLY, CDR2 FYNNEI. The CDR3 totals 18 residues. CDR3 residues: CASSPTGLFDSGANVLTF. CDR3 coding DNA: TGTGCCAGCAGCCCGACAGGGCTATTCGACTCTGGGGCCAACGTCCTGACTTTC.

V and J are TRBV20-1 and TRBJ1-4; 10 bases are a match to TRBD1. Unmatched junction bases numbered 9, after V lost 3 bases and J lost 8 bases. In germline, CDR1 is DFQATT, CDR2 SNEGSKA (reference sequence). The CDR3 is 15 residues long. CDR3 amino acids: CSASRQGARDEKLFF. CDR3 coding DNA: TGCAGTGCTAGTAGACAGGGGGCGCGGGACGAAAAACTGTTTTTT.

This chain joins TRBV18 and TRBJ1-5; D is possibly TRBD1 (5 bases). The CDR3 has 15 residues. The V end lost 3 bases, the J end lost 4 bases, and 13 bases lay between the germline ends. Germline V gives CDR1 KGHSH, CDR2 LQKENI. The CDR3 nucleotides read TGTGCCAGCTCACCCCAGGGCCTCTGGAATCAGCCCCAGCATTTT. Encoded protein: CASSPQGLWNQPQHF.

The V gene is TRBV28, the J gene TRBJ1-5, with D maybe TRBD1 (5 bases). V was trimmed by 2 bases and J by 0 bases, leaving 11 bases between them. CDR3 length: 16 amino acids. CDR1 and CDR2 from the germline V gene are MDHEN and SYDVKM. Here the CDR3 DNA reads TGTGCCAGCAGTTTAAACCAGGGTTATAGCAATCAGCCCCAGCATTTT. This encodes CASSLNQGYSNQPQHF.